This T cell receptor beta chain is drawn from a study of cytomegalovirus exposure and HLA in healthy donors (dated by TCRdb to the late 2010s). Context from the whole study: An earlier analysis of 587 of the donors reported more than 250 Gb of sequence data and around 110 million unique TCR beta sequences from some 180 million T cells. Approximately 300 gigabases of sequencing data and 70 million to 95 million unique TCR sequences made up an early release that covered 640 HLA-typed donors. Of the roughly 420 genotyped donors, 75% to 85% were placed in the genetic ancestry cluster associated with self-reported Caucasian donors. The study was designed to test whether signatures of past pathogen exposure could be identified by cataloging public T cell receptors. The T cell repertoires of 666 subjects were profiled by immunosequencing and related to cytomegalovirus serostatus. Along with the roughly 700-subject first cohort, a separate validation cohort of over a hundred different subjects was used. High-throughput TCR immunosequencing, statistical association of individual TCRs with disease status, and machine learning were combined to predict cytomegalovirus infection status. In a later analysis, previously published TCR beta repertoires from roughly 710 donors were re-analyzed and high-resolution HLA genotyping was added so that TCR occurrence patterns could be studied. Rather than drawing on any new phenotypic data, the later analysis identified candidate immune exposures from TCR beta sequences and the way those sequences occurred across donors. In an earlier analysis of 587 of the donors, high-throughput TCR beta sequencing was used to judge whether each TCR beta V gene segment behaved as functional or pseudogenic. Donor age, sex, ethnicity and CMV serostatus were compiled alongside the repertoire data. A later genetic analysis took genome-wide SNP genotypes for about 55% of the 666 donors and used that subset as a discovery cohort. Every discovery cohort repertoire had been produced on one sequencing platform. HLA typing covered class I and class II loci at four-digit resolution. Typing coverage varied by locus: roughly 629-640 donors for A, B, C, DRB1 and DQB1; roughly 560 for DQA1; 606 for DPA1; about 450 for DPB1. About five DR-DQ haplotypes were treated as single units for association and clustering because of strong linkage in the cohort. On average, around 240,000 unique TCR beta nucleotide sequences were sequenced per donor among about 400 genotyped donors of the cohort, with about 19% of those sequences being non-productive. Results the study describes overall, beyond this receptor: Correlated functional status among segregating V segments might be attributable to linkage disequilibrium, but an unknown experimental factor could not be ruled out. CMV serostatus was the only immune exposure information available for the cohort. A later analysis found that TCR association rates varied across HLA loci, with DRB1 alleles showing the most associated TCRs and HLA-C alleles the fewest. Only TCR beta chains were sequenced in this cohort, and the absence of alpha or paired-chain data limited detectable features. Specific HLA alleles were associated with over 15,000 TCR beta sequences at a false discovery rate of 0.05 in a later analysis. Across donors, most TCR sequences were observed very rarely, whereas some public TCRs were present in many individuals. Several of the top co-occurrence clusters appeared to be linked to parvovirus B19, influenza, CMV and Epstein-Barr virus, according to a later analysis. Compared with equally common non-associated chains, HLA-associated TCR beta chains in a later analysis were more clonally expanded and had lower generation probabilities. A further reported finding was that TCR beta sequences accurately predicted the HLA-A and HLA-B alleles for most subjects in the first cohort. Presence/absence analyses assumed roughly uniform sequencing depth across donors, an assumption that may not hold. Assigning TCR associations to individual alleles was difficult when HLA alleles, especially DR and DQ, strongly co-occurred. An earlier analysis of approximately 530 of the donors showed that most TCR beta V segments appeared in productive rearrangements either about 87% or about 30% of the time, which broadly matched IMGT annotations. The authors suggested that the approach could potentially be extended to other disease states and immunological phenotypes. The classifier was reported to diagnose cytomegalovirus status with high specificity and sensitivity in both the original cohort and the validation cohort. In vitro tests confirmed that a few of the cytomegalovirus-associated TCR beta chains recognize cytomegalovirus antigens. The 87-base-pair reads could not distinguish some IMGT-functional V segments, including TRBV6-2 and TRBV6-3, so those segments were excluded. V-gene and J-gene trimming of TCR beta chains was associated with a missense DCLRE1C variant in a later genetic analysis, and the association was replicated in an independent cohort. In the study, around 150 TCR beta chains were listed as associated with cytomegalovirus. In a later genetic analysis, fewer N-insertions in productive TCRs were reported among donors in an Asian-associated ancestry cluster than the 666-donor mean. According to a later analysis, most CMV-associated TCR beta chains appeared to be HLA-restricted, and the HLA associations seemed to be driven largely by CMV exposure. Because counts were too low, approximately 15 rarely observed V segments, including chromosome 9 orphons, were excluded from the earlier analysis of under 650 of the donors. Because HLA typing was unavailable for some donors at each locus, only the typed subset was used in association tests. A cluster of highly shared sequence variants was judged likely to be a technical artifact of the sequencing pipeline.

Library preparation employed the immunoSEQ multiplex PCR assay. A mixture of 60 forward primers for TCR Vbeta segments and 13 reverse primers for TCR Jbeta segments was used in the multiplex PCR. Amplification of the CDR3 region of rearranged TCR beta genes was performed with a multiplex PCR assay on genomic DNA. The amplified TCR beta libraries were sequenced on the Illumina HiSeq System as 87-base-pair reads. The published analysis was carried out like this. A later analysis tallied roughly 76 million unique TCR beta chains across the 666 repertoires, and approximately 11 million of those chains were shared by two or more donors. Raw reads were error-corrected and collapsed into unique sequences with a nearest-neighbor algorithm that merged closely related sequences to remove PCR and sequencing errors. V, D and J gene segments were assigned by aligning CDR3 sequences to IMGT reference sequences. For a sequence to be retained, at least a six-nucleotide match to both a V gene segment and a J gene segment was required. A rearrangement counted as productive if the CDR3 had no stop codons and remained in frame with V and J, and every other rearrangement counted as non-productive. Following IMGT convention, CDR3 was defined as the stretch from the second conserved V-encoded cysteine to the conserved J-encoded phenylalanine. The earlier analysis of about 610 of the donors excluded sequences that lacked an unambiguous match to a single V gene segment. An earlier analysis of over 450 of the donors classified V segments as functional when productive rearrangements were above 56.7% and as segregating when the standard deviation between donors was above 5%. A statistical classification framework was developed to diagnose cytomegalovirus status using the catalog of TCR beta chain sequences. V and J gene assignment, in a later analysis, came from comparing TCR nucleotide sequences with IMGT/GENE-DB human TR gene sequences. In a later analysis, CDR3 sequences and most-parsimonious VDJ recombination scenarios were assigned using the TCRdist pipeline. A later analysis defined each TCR beta chain by its CDR3 amino acid sequence plus V-gene family, and excluded reads lacking a unique V-gene family. A later analysis removed 592 highly shared, low-generation-probability nucleotide sequences to deal with suspected cross-contamination and a sequencing artifact. For each public chain, a later analysis derived a clonal expansion index from normalized ranks of inferred template counts within each repertoire. Generation probabilities in a later analysis came from a VDJ recombination model fitted to out-of-frame rearrangements, and those results were checked against IGoR. In a later analysis, TCR-TCR, TCR-HLA and TCR-CMV co-occurrence was scored with hypergeometric tests, and a repertoire-size bias correction was applied to TCR pairs. In a later analysis, false discovery rates were estimated by permuting HLA or CMV assignments 20 times. In a later analysis, co-occurring TCRs were grouped using DBSCAN, with TCRdist sequence similarity added in when clustering inside HLA-allele-positive subsets. Repertoires with fewer than 30,000 or more than 120,000 public chains were left out of co-occurrence clustering, as were about five repertoires with anomalous nucleotide sharing. TCRdb mirrors the immuneACCESS table, restricted to in-frame sequences. Some clones are absent from its copies; in checked studies, under half trace to an unresolved V gene, and the reason for the others is unknown. The DNA gave D and trimming, while V, J and clone size come from that table. This sample is represented by roughly 200,000 clones; approximately 9.5% of them were singletons. About 1.2% of the sample lies in the top ten.

A few counts support this clone. There is no known antigen for this receptor. Qualities for individual bases were not recorded, and no much larger clone is one base off. The cohort consisted of 600 or so healthy bone marrow donors. At the time of sampling, all cohort members were nominally healthy, though unrecorded immune exposures were likely present. The donor tested CMV seropositive, placing the donor among the approximately 290 seropositive members of the cohort. Every donor gave a peripheral blood sample, and the peripheral blood mononuclear cells from that sample were used for TCR beta sequencing. Genomic DNA extraction from the blood cell samples was performed with the Qiagen DNeasy Blood Extraction Kit. Taken from cysteine to phenylalanine, the CDR3 has 15 residues. CDR3 DNA is the only sequence kept; it has 45 bases, read in frame from the first base. V has 6 bases trimmed and J has 4 bases trimmed; junction bases matching no gene number 8. For CDR1 and CDR2, the germline V gene (reference sequence) lists MNHEY and SMNVEV.

Rearrangement joined TRBV27 to TRBJ2-2, with 7 central nucleotides matching TRBD2. The TCR originated in a young woman in good health and CMV-seropositive. Source material: PBMCs. At the DNA level, the sequence is TGTGCCAGCAGCCAGGGAGGGGATCCCACCGGGGAGCTGTTTTTT. It translates to CASSQGGDPTGELFF.